Each of the 18 T cell receptor beta chains below was sequenced from the same sample in a study of shared clonotypes between healthy human individuals. Profiled with immunoSEQ multiplex PCR; TCRdb holds only in-frame clones, not every one. The sample lists millions of clones; 93% were seen once. The sample taken for sequencing was naive CD4+ T cells from PBMCs. The subset denotes: CD45RA+ positively selected. Receptors were obtained from a young man in good health. Some clones in this sample may be carry-over from other donors' samples.

On this clone itself: The identical CDR3 is also encoded by other nucleotide sequences in the sample. The V call is TRBV28, the J call TRBJ2-3; 10 nucleotides agree with TRBD2. Germline V gene sequence: CDR1 MDHEN, CDR2 SYDVKM. The CDR3 spans 14 residues. The J segment lost 2 bases and the V segment lost 5 bases, leaving 1 base of the junction unmatched. The chain's CDR3 is CASSLAGDTDTQYF. In DNA, the CDR3 is TGTGCCAGCAGTCTAGCGGGAGACACAGATACGCAGTATTTT.

The rearrangement links TRBV19 to TRBJ2-7; 7 positions agree with TRBD2. With V trimmed by 6 bases and J by 0 bases, 5 bases remained unmatched. The V gene's germline CDR1 is LNHDA and CDR2 SQIVND (reference sequence). The CDR3 loop spans 14 amino acids. The CDR3 nucleotides read TGTGCCAGTAGCCTTCGGGACTACTCCTACGAGCAGTACTTC. Protein sequence: CASSLRDYSYEQYF. The full variable domain, rest sourced from reference TRBV19 and TRBJ2-7, is DGGITQSPKYLFRKEGQNVTLSCEQNLNHDAMYWYRQDPGQGLRLIYYSQIVNDFQKGDIAEGYSVSREKKESFPLTVTSAQKNPTAFYLCASSLRDYSYEQYFGPGTRLTVT.

The chain employs TRBV5-1 and TRBJ2-3, with 7 positions matching TRBD2. Germline loops: CDR1 SGHRS, CDR2 YFSETQ. The CDR3 runs to 15 residues. V dropped 0 bases and J dropped 2; count of bases not matched to a gene: 3. The CDR3 region has the DNA TGCGCCAGCAGCTTGGCTAGCGGACCCACAGATACGCAGTATTTT. Amino acid sequence: CASSLASGPTDTQYF. The entire variable domain, with the rest obtained from reference TRBV5-1 and TRBJ2-3, is as follows: KAGVTQTPRYLIKTRGQQVTLSCSPISGHRSVSWYQQTPGQGLQFLFEYFSETQRNKGNFPGRFSGRQFSNSRSEMNVSTLELGDSALYLCASSLASGPTDTQYFGPGTRLTVL.

This clone was recorded once. V and J are TRBV5-1 and TRBJ2-5; TRBD1 agrees at 10 bases. The CDR3 spans 15 residues. The junction had 6 bases not matched to a gene; V was cut back by 3 bases and J by 4 bases. Germline CDR1 SGHRS, CDR2 YFSETQ. CDR3: CASSSRGQGLETQYF. The DNA for the CDR3 is TGCGCCAGCAGCTCGAGGGGACAGGGGTTAGAGACCCAGTACTTC.

The chain recombines TRBV12-5 with TRBJ2-2; 7 nucleotides line up with TRBD1. V lost 6 bases and J lost 3; bases outside the gene matches: 4. The V gene's germline CDR1 is LGHNT and CDR2 FRNRAP. The CDR3 has 14 amino acids. The CDR3 DNA follows: TGTGCTAGTGGACCAGGGGGATACACCGGGGAGCTGTTTTTT. This sequence encodes CASGPGGYTGELFF.

The chain recombines TRBV12-5 with TRBJ2-7; D not certain. The germline V gene has CDR1 LGHNT and CDR2 FRNRAP. V lost 2 bases and J 6 bases, leaving 11 bases between the germline ends. The CDR3 runs to 13 residues. The CDR3 loop reads CASGLRVPLEQYF. As DNA, the CDR3 is TGTGCTAGTGGTTTGAGGGTACCCCTCGAGCAGTACTTC.

This rearrangement joins TRBV9 to TRBJ2-3, with D perhaps TRBD2 (6 bases). CDR1 is SGDLS, CDR2 YYNGEE, per germline. CDR3 length: 14 residues. With 2 bases removed from V and 2 bases from J, the gap between germline ends came to 9 bases. CDR3 DNA sequence: TGTGCCAGCAGCGTCGGACTAACCACAGATACGCAGTATTTT. This codes for CASSVGLTTDTQYF.

As concerns this clone: The sample carries other DNA sequences with the same CDR3. V usage is TRBV6-1 and J usage is TRBJ2-7, with 13 bases aligning to TRBD2. V lost 6 bases and J lost 3; bases outside the gene matches: 2. Germline V lookup: CDR1 MNHNS, CDR2 SASEGT. CDR3 size: 14 residues. The CDR3 nucleotides read TGTGCCAGCAGAGGACTAGCGGGAGTCTACGAGCAGTACTTC. It yields the protein CASRGLAGVYEQYF.

The rearrangement uses TRBV28 and TRBJ1-5; 9 nucleotides align to TRBD1. J lost 3 bases, V lost 6 bases, and 6 bases had no gene match. CDR3 size: 15 residues. CDR1 is MDHEN and CDR2 is SYDVKM in the germline V gene. The CDR3 here is CASSGQGSINQPQHF. CDR3 in DNA: TGTGCCAGCAGCGGACAGGGGAGTATCAATCAGCCCCAGCATTTT.

The chain recombines TRBV4-1 with TRBJ2-4; TRBD2 matches 8 bases. V shed 4 bases and J 1 base; nucleotides not matched to a gene: 6. The CDR3 totals 16 residues. The germline V gene has CDR1 MGHRA and CDR2 YSYEKL. The CDR3 bases are TGCGCCAGCAGCCGTGCGGGGGGCAGCGCCAAAAACATTCAGTACTTC. Its protein is CASSRAGGSAKNIQYF.

A word on this clone: The sample holds other DNA sequences that translate to the same CDR3. The CDR3 DNA reads as TGCGCCAGCAGCTTGGGTAGCAATCAGCCCCAGCATTTT. Residues: CASSLGSNQPQHF. This chain uses TRBV5-1 with TRBJ1-5; no firm D call. Germline V gives CDR1 SGHRS, CDR2 YFSETQ. This CDR3 spans 13 amino acids. Trimming stripped 0 bases from V and 0 bases from J, with 1 base between.

The chain recombines TRBV18 with TRBJ2-7; 7 bases fit TRBD1. V was clipped by 3 bases and J by 4 bases; unmatched bases: 6. Germline CDR1 and CDR2: KGHSH and LQKENI. CDR3 length: 14 amino acids. The CDR3 nucleotides are TGTGCCAGCTCACCCGTCGGACAGGAATACGAGCAGTACTTC. Translation: CASSPVGQEYEQYF.

Only one count was recorded for this clone. The J gene is TRBJ1-1, the V gene TRBV7-9, with 9 positions matching TRBD1. Germline CDR1 is SEHNR and CDR2 is FQNEAQ (reference sequence). V trimming: 5 bases; J trimming: 2 bases; junction bases outside the gene matches: 9. This CDR3 has 16 amino acids. The CDR3 loop reads CASSHPGQGLNTEAFF. The DNA for the CDR3 is TGTGCCAGCAGCCATCCAGGACAGGGGTTAAACACTGAAGCTTTCTTT. Drawing the rest from reference TRBV7-9 and TRBJ1-1, the complete variable domain is DTGVSQNPRHKITKRGQNVTFRCDPISEHNRLYWYRQTLGQGPEFLTYFQNEAQLEKSRLLSDRFSAERPKGSFSTLEIQRTEQGDSAMYLCASSHPGQGLNTEAFFGQGTRLTVV.

Regarding this clone: The sample holds other DNA sequences that translate to the same CDR3. The gene calls are TRBV5-1 and TRBJ2-5, with TRBD1 matching over 7 bases. V dropped 2 bases and J dropped 2; count of bases not matched to a gene: 3. Germline CDR1 and CDR2: SGHRS and YFSETQ. The CDR3 has 14 amino acids. CDR3 coding DNA: TGCGCCAGCAGCTTAGGGGGACAGCAAGAGACCCAGTACTTC. Its translation is CASSLGGQQETQYF. The entire variable domain, with the rest obtained from reference TRBV5-1 and TRBJ2-5, is as follows: KAGVTQTPRYLIKTRGQQVTLSCSPISGHRSVSWYQQTPGQGLQFLFEYFSETQRNKGNFPGRFSGRQFSNSRSEMNVSTLELGDSALYLCASSLGGQQETQYFGPGTRLLVL.

The CDR3 nucleotides read TGTGCCAGCAGTTACGCGTTACGAGGGGCGCACAACATTCAGTACTTC. Translation: CASSYALRGAHNIQYF. The gene calls are TRBV6-5 and TRBJ2-4, with D tentatively TRBD1 or TRBD2 (5 bases each). The V end was cut by 2 bases, the J end by 7 bases, with 18 bases between. The CDR3 is made up of 16 amino acids. Germline loops: CDR1 MNHEY, CDR2 SVGAGI.

This clone showed up just once. The rearrangement uses TRBV5-1 and TRBJ2-5; weak D call: TRBD2 (6 bases). Deletions cut 2 bases from V and 4 bases from J, with 12 bases between. CDR1 SGHRS and CDR2 YFSETQ come from the germline V gene. This CDR3 contains 14 residues. The CDR3: CASSFVGGVETQYF. The CDR3 bases are TGCGCCAGCAGCTTCGTCGGAGGGGTAGAGACCCAGTACTTC.

The gene calls are TRBV6-6 and TRBJ2-1; TRBD2 matches at 11 bases. The V gene's germline CDR1 is MNHNY and CDR2 SVGAGI (reference sequence). The CDR3 contains 16 residues. Trimming removed 4 bases from V and 7 bases from J; junction bases left unmatched: 9. The CDR3 here is CASSWVSGRADNEQFF. DNA of the CDR3: TGTGCCAGCAGTTGGGTTAGCGGGAGGGCGGATAATGAGCAGTTCTTC.

The chain couples TRBV14 to TRBJ2-7; unclear D gene. Germline values: CDR1 SGHDN, CDR2 FVKESK. The CDR3 is 13 residues long. Trimming removed 1 base at V and 6 bases at J, with 10 bases between. The CDR3 loop reads CASSQVGGFEQYF. The CDR3 DNA reads TGTGCCAGCAGCCAAGTGGGCGGTTTCGAGCAGTACTTC.